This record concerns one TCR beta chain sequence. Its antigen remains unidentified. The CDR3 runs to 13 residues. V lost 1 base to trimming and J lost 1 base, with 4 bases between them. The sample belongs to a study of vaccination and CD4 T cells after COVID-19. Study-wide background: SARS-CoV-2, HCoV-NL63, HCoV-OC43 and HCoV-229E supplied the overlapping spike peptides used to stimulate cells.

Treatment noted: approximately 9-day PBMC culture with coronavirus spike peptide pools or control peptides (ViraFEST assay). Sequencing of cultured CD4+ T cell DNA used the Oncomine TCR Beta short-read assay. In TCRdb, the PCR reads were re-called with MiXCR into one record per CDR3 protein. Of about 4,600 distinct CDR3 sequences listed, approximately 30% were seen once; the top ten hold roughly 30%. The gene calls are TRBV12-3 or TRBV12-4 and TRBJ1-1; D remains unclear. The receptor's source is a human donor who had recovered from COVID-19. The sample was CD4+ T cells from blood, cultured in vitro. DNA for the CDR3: TGTGCCAGCAGTTTAGAGGAGAACACTGAAGCTTTCTTT. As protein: CASSLEENTEAFF.